These 25 T cell receptor beta chains were all obtained from the same sample, sequenced in a study of cytomegalovirus exposure and HLA in healthy donors. It was with 60 Vbeta and 13 Jbeta primers that the PCR ran. Only in-frame clones appear in the TCRdb table, and some are missing; sequencing was by immunoSEQ multiplex PCR. Counted here are around 120,000 clones, 75% to 90% occurring once; the ten biggest clones make up 4%. Input material: PBMCs. The receptors here all came from a woman in her forties in good health and CMV-seronegative.

CDR3 in DNA: TGTGCCAGCAGCTTAGAACTAGCGGAGAGCTCCTACAATGAGCAGTTCTTC. Translated, it gives CASSLELAESSYNEQFF. V and J are TRBV7-6 and TRBJ2-1; the match to TRBD2 covers 8 bases. The CDR3 consists of 17 residues. V was clipped by 1 base and J by 0 bases; unmatched bases: 5. Germline CDR1 reads SGHVS; CDR2 reads FNYEAQ. The full variable domain, in which reference TRBV7-6 and TRBJ2-1 provide the parts outside the CDR3, is GAGVSQSPRYKVTKRGQDVALRCDPISGHVSLYWYRQALGQGPEFLTYFNYEAQQDKSGLPNDRFSAERPEGSISTLTIQRTEQRDSAMYRCASSLELAESSYNEQFFGPGTRLTVL.

This chain connects TRBV19 to TRBJ1-2; possible D gene TRBD1, 6 bases. This CDR3 is 15 amino acids long. Germline V gene sequence: CDR1 LNHDA, CDR2 SQIVND (reference sequence). The V gene lost 5 bases and the J gene lost 1 base, with 14 bases spanning the gap. CDR3 residues: CASSDQKQGNYGYTF. The CDR3 DNA follows: TGTGCCAGTAGTGACCAGAAACAGGGTAACTATGGCTACACCTTC.

The rearrangement uses TRBV4-2 and TRBJ1-1; D is uncertain. Germline V lookup: CDR1 LGHNA, CDR2 YNFKEQ. V lost 4 bases to trimming and J lost 4 bases, with 16 bases between them. The CDR3 has 15 residues. The CDR3 spells CASSLLSGVGTEAFF. CDR3 in DNA: TGTGCCAGCAGCCTTCTTTCCGGGGTGGGCACTGAAGCTTTCTTT.

This chain connects TRBV6-5 to TRBJ2-2; 8 bases agree with TRBD1. The CDR3 is made up of 15 amino acids. V was pared by 5 bases and J by 0 bases, with 2 bases of the junction left unmatched. The germline V gene encodes CDR1 MNHEY and CDR2 SVGAGI. The CDR3 is CASSMTGANTGELFF. The CDR3 nucleotides are TGTGCCAGCAGTATGACAGGGGCGAACACCGGGGAGCTGTTTTTT.

The gene calls are TRBV27 and TRBJ2-7, with a tentative D call TRBD1 (6 bases). This CDR3 has 12 residues. The germline gives CDR1 MNHEY, CDR2 SMNVEV (reference sequence). Deletions cut 5 bases from V and 9 bases from J, with 14 bases between. The chain's CDR3 is CASSALRGRQYF. The CDR3 coding sequence is TGTGCCAGCAGTGCGCTCAGGGGTAGGCAGTACTTC.

This sequence joins TRBV7-2 and TRBJ2-4; D uncertain. Germline-derived CDR1 and CDR2 are SGHTA and FQGNSA. V lost 3 bases, J lost 5 bases, and 11 bases lay in between. CDR3 length: 14 residues. DNA of the CDR3: TGTGCCAGCAGCTTTGTGCCCGAGGAAAACATTCAGTACTTC. It is translated as CASSFVPEENIQYF.

The CDR3 sequence: CASGNRINEKLFF. CDR3 nucleotides: TGTGCCAGCGGAAACAGGATCAATGAAAAACTGTTTTTT. V usage is TRBV28 and J usage is TRBJ1-4, with D possibly matching TRBD1 (5 bases). The CDR3 spans 13 residues. Germline CDR1 is MDHEN and CDR2 is SYDVKM. Trimming left V 8 bases short and J 5 bases short, with 12 bases between.

This clone has only one observation. The rearrangement uses TRBV29-1 and TRBJ1-2; perhaps TRBD1 as D (5 bases). This CDR3 contains 13 residues. Trimming removed 6 bases from V and 7 bases from J, with 18 bases in between. In germline, CDR1 is SQVTM, CDR2 ANQGSEA. For the CDR3, the DNA is TGCAGCGTCCATGAGGCAGGGATGGTTGGCTACACCTTC. It specifies CSVHEAGMVGYTF.

This clone was counted a few times. J is TRBJ1-4 and V is TRBV6-1; 8 bases fit TRBD1. The junction had 7 bases not matched to a gene; V was cut back by 5 bases and J by 5 bases. CDR3 length: 15 residues. Per germline, CDR1 MNHNS and CDR2 SASEGT. The CDR3: CASSQGAWGNEKLFF. The CDR3 DNA reads TGTGCCAGCAGTCAGGGGGCGTGGGGGAATGAAAAACTGTTTTTT.

Here the CDR3 reads CASSSGTSGQETQYF. The CDR3 bases are TGTGCCAGCAGCTCCGGGACTAGCGGTCAAGAGACCCAGTACTTC. The rearrangement joins TRBV11-3 to TRBJ2-5; 11 nucleotides match TRBD2. The germline gives CDR1 SGHNT, CDR2 YENEEA. V shed 4 bases and J 2 bases; nucleotides not matched to a gene: 3. The CDR3 covers 15 residues.

There are a few counts of this clone. V and J are TRBV19 and TRBJ1-5, with D tentatively TRBD1 (5 bases). Germline CDR1 reads LNHDA; CDR2 reads SQIVND (reference sequence). V dropped 3 bases and J dropped 6 bases, with 12 bases sitting between them. The CDR3 totals 14 residues. Written as DNA, the CDR3 is TGTGCCAGTAGTATGGTACAGGCCGGTCAGCCCCAGCATTTT. As protein: CASSMVQAGQPQHF.

This clone has just a few counts. The gene calls are TRBV2 and TRBJ1-1, with D possibly being TRBD1 (6 bases). The V and J ends lost 7 bases and 1 base respectively, with 10 bases between them. The CDR3 extends over 13 amino acids. Germline lookup yields CDR1 SNHLY and CDR2 FYNNEI. The DNA for the CDR3 is TGTGCCAGCATACGGGGGGCGAACACTGAAGCTTTCTTT. Translation: CASIRGANTEAFF.

This clone was recorded only once. CDR3 residues: CASGDGHYEQYF. DNA of the CDR3: TGCGCCAGCGGAGACGGACACTACGAGCAGTACTTC. This rearrangement joins TRBV5-1 to TRBJ2-7, with D possibly TRBD1 on 5 matching bases. The CDR3 contains 12 residues. Trimming stripped 7 bases from V and 3 bases from J, with 11 bases between. Germline lookup yields CDR1 SGHRS and CDR2 YFSETQ.

This chain joins TRBV6-1 and TRBJ1-6; weak D call: TRBD1 (5 bases). V was pared by 1 base and J by 9 bases, with 13 bases between. From germline, CDR1 is MNHNS and CDR2 SASEGT. The CDR3 has 15 residues. The CDR3 nucleotides are TGTGCCAGCAGTGAAGTGGGGGGGGTCACTTCACCCCTCCACTTT. It translates to CASSEVGGVTSPLHF.

The V call is TRBV15, the J call TRBJ2-2; no clear D gene. The length of the CDR3 is 15 residues. Trimming cost V 4 bases and J 1 base, with 10 bases left between them. Germline CDR1 and CDR2: LNHNV and YYDKDF (reference sequence). The CDR3 reads CATSKETMNTGELFF. In DNA form, the CDR3 reads TGTGCCACCAGCAAAGAGACAATGAACACCGGGGAGCTGTTTTTT.

This chain joins TRBV11-2 and TRBJ2-5; TRBD1 matches at 10 bases. This CDR3 has 16 residues. Trimming removed 5 bases from V and 3 bases from J; junction bases left unmatched: 9. Looked up from germline, CDR1 is SGHAT and CDR2 is FQNNGV. The CDR3 DNA sequence: TGTGCCAGCAGCCCGAGAACCGGGACAGGGGAAGAGACCCAGTACTTC. It translates to CASSPRTGTGEETQYF.

CDR3 nucleotide sequence: TGTGCCAGTGGTACTACAGGTGCCTACGAGCAGTACTTC. Residues: CASGTTGAYEQYF. The chain links TRBV19 to TRBJ2-7, with D perhaps TRBD1 (5 bases). The CDR3 is made up of 13 amino acids. The germline V gene encodes CDR1 LNHDA and CDR2 SQIVND (reference sequence). V lost 8 bases and J 2 bases, leaving 13 bases between the germline ends.

This clone was seen more than once but under ten times. The chain combines TRBV19 with TRBJ2-1; unclear D gene. Trimming stripped 2 bases from V and 0 bases from J, with 8 bases between. The CDR3 runs 15 residues. Germline-derived CDR1 and CDR2 are LNHDA and SQIVND (reference sequence). CDR3 protein: CASSISVSSYNEQFF. The CDR3 DNA is TGTGCCAGTAGTATATCCGTTAGCTCCTACAATGAGCAGTTCTTC.

The V and J genes are TRBV5-1 and TRBJ1-4; 7 bases map to TRBD1. This CDR3 contains 16 residues. CDR1 is SGHRS, CDR2 YFSETQ, per germline. With 5 bases clipped from V and 5 bases from J, the junction kept 12 bases outside the gene matches. This CDR3 is CASRPRTGTDNEKLFF. The CDR3 nucleotides read TGCGCCAGCAGACCGAGGACCGGGACAGACAATGAAAAACTGTTTTTT.

This chain uses TRBV5-1 with TRBJ2-7; perhaps TRBD1 as D (6 bases). Trimming cost V 5 bases and J 0 bases, with 15 bases left between them. The germline V gene encodes CDR1 SGHRS and CDR2 YFSETQ. There are 15 residues in the CDR3. The CDR3 spells CASRYDIGGSYEQYF. CDR3 in DNA: TGCGCCAGCAGGTACGACATAGGGGGCTCCTACGAGCAGTACTTC.

V and J are TRBV5-6 and TRBJ2-5; 7 nucleotides agree with TRBD1. The CDR3 has 12 residues. From germline, CDR1 is SGHDT and CDR2 YYEEEE. V shed 6 bases, J shed 6 bases, and the junction held 5 bases outside the gene matches. This chain's CDR3 is CASIVQGKTQYF. As DNA, the CDR3 is TGTGCCAGCATCGTACAGGGGAAGACCCAGTACTTC.

J is TRBJ1-3 and V is TRBV9, with a weak D call TRBD1 (6 bases). Per the germline V gene, CDR1 is SGDLS and CDR2 is YYNGEE. This CDR3 comprises 17 residues. Trimming pared 2 bases from V and 3 bases from J, leaving 18 bases between. This chain's CDR3 is CASSVTRGGAVGNTIYF. DNA of the CDR3: TGTGCCAGCAGCGTTACCCGGGGGGGCGCGGTTGGAAACACCATATATTTT.

This chain joins TRBV2 and TRBJ1-1; D is perhaps TRBD1 (6 bases). The ends were cut back, 5 bases at V and 4 bases at J, with 17 bases in the middle. This CDR3 comprises 15 residues. Germline V gene sequence: CDR1 SNHLY, CDR2 FYNNEI. Here the CDR3 reads CASSLTPTGGTEAFF. The CDR3 bases are TGTGCCAGCAGTCTAACTCCGACAGGTGGCACTGAAGCTTTCTTT.

V usage is TRBV18 and J usage is TRBJ1-1; D gene uncertain. Germline V gene sequence: CDR1 KGHSH, CDR2 LQKENI. CDR3 length: 15 amino acids. V was shortened by 0 bases and J by 5 bases, with 13 bases between the two germline ends. The CDR3 region is CASSPPGHPETEAFF. CDR3 nucleotides: TGTGCCAGCTCACCACCCGGCCACCCGGAGACTGAAGCTTTCTTT.

The J gene is TRBJ2-5, the V gene TRBV4-3; 7 positions agree with TRBD2. This CDR3 comprises 14 residues. Looked up from germline, CDR1 is LGHNA and CDR2 is YSLEER. V trimming: 1 base; J trimming: 3 bases; junction bases outside the gene matches: 2. The CDR3 bases are TGCGCCAGCAGCCAAGGACTAGCCGAAGAGACCCAGTACTTC. This gives the protein CASSQGLAEETQYF.